This is a list of T cell receptor beta chains from one sample in a study of shared clonotypes between healthy human individuals. Generated by immunoSEQ multiplex PCR, the TCRdb table keeps only in-frame clones and is missing some. The data contain more than 2 million clones, roughly 95% of them singletons. Sequenced input: naive CD8+ T cells sorted from blood. These receptors all stem from a man between 18 and 35 years old in good health. The CDR3 runs from the conserved cysteine through the conserved F or W. Fields, in order: D gene, V gene, J gene, CDR3 protein, CDR3 DNA. A D gene is named only where the DNA matches it firmly.

>NA|TRBV29-1|TRBJ2-3
CSVEDGTLLDTQYF
TGCAGCGTTGAAGACGGGACGCTTCTGGATACGCAGTATTTT
>NA|TRBV5-8|TRBJ2-1
CASSLNIF
TGTGCCAGCAGCTTGAATATCTTC
>NA|TRBV28|TRBJ1-6
CASNPGNSPLHF
TGTGCCAGCAACCCAGGGAATTCACCCCTCCACTTT
>NA|TRBV29-1|TRBJ1-1
CSAERLGVGPEAFF
TGCAGCGCTGAACGGCTAGGGGTGGGCCCTGAAGCTTTCTTT
>TRBD1|TRBV30|TRBJ2-1
CAWSSGQGYNEQFF
TGTGCCTGGAGTTCGGGACAGGGCTACAATGAGCAGTTCTTC
>NA|TRBV7-6|TRBJ2-6
CASSSLGANVLTF
TGTGCCAGCAGCTCCCTCGGGGCCAACGTCCTGACTTTC
>NA|TRBV7-6|TRBJ2-7
CASSLRASYEQYF
TGTGCCAGCAGCCTTCGGGCTTCCTACGAGCAGTACTTC
>NA|TRBV15|TRBJ2-1
CATKTDSASYNEQFF
TGTGCCACCAAAACGGACAGCGCTTCCTACAATGAGCAGTTCTTC
>NA|TRBV5-4|TRBJ2-6
CASSSSGSGANVLTF
TGTGCCAGCAGCTCGTCAGGGTCTGGGGCCAACGTCCTGACTTTC
>NA|TRBV28|TRBJ1-4
CASSSKQGNAEKLFF
TGTGCCAGCAGTTCAAAACAGGGAAATGCTGAAAAACTGTTTTTT
>TRBD1|TRBV6-5|TRBJ2-2
CASSYGTGEAGELFF
TGTGCCAGCAGTTACGGGACAGGGGAAGCCGGGGAGCTGTTTTTT
>NA|TRBV5-5|TRBJ2-7
CASREGFYEQYF
TGTGCCAGCAGGGAGGGATTCTACGAGCAGTACTTC